This is a list of T cell receptor beta chains from one sample in a study of T cell responses to AZD1222 COVID-19 vaccine. TCRdb's copy holds only in-frame clones and misses some; the assay was immunoSEQ multiplex PCR. This sample has 120,000 or so clones, with around nine tenths found just once. Source: peripheral blood, taken on day 0 of AZD1222 vaccination. These receptors were collected from an adult in good health. The CDR3 runs from the conserved cysteine through the conserved F or W. D genes are given only for firm matches. Clone size is shown for a subset of rows, as once, few, many or a class of expanded clone.

clone_size j_call d_call v_call cdr3_nt cdr3_aa
once TRBJ2-7 TRBD1 TRBV5-6 TGTGCCAGCAGCTTGTTATTGAGACAGGGGGCCTACGAGCAGTACTTC CASSLLLRQGAYEQYF
. TRBJ2-5 TRBD2 TRBV18 TGTGCCAGCTCTACCTCCCCTAGCGGAGGAGAGACCCAGTACTTC CASSTSPSGGETQYF
. TRBJ2-1 . TRBV13 TGTGCCAGCAGCTTAGGACTGGCCTACAATGAGCAGTTCTTC CASSLGLAYNEQFF
. TRBJ1-2 . TRBV7-9 TGTGCCTGCGGCGGCACCTATGGCTACACCTTC CACGGTYGYTF
. TRBJ1-2 . TRBV5-1 TGCGCCAGCAGCTTGGAATCAGGGAGCTATGGCTACACCTTC CASSLESGSYGYTF
. TRBJ1-5 . TRBV6-2/TRBV6-3 TGTGCCAGCAGCGACAGACCAAATCAGCCCCAGCATTTT CASSDRPNQPQHF
. TRBJ2-6 . TRBV18 TGTGCCAGCTCACTCACCGCGGGCTTCACTGGGGCCAACGTCCTGACTTTC CASSLTAGFTGANVLTF
. TRBJ2-3 TRBD1 TRBV2 TGTGCCAGGACGGACAGGGGGGTGGAAAGCACAGATACGCAGTATTTT CARTDRGVESTDTQYF
. TRBJ1-1 TRBD1 TRBV6-4 TGTGCCAGCAGTGCCAACAGGGGAACTGAAGCTTTCTTT CASSANRGTEAFF
. TRBJ1-1 . TRBV6-1 TGTGCCAGCAGTGAATTAAATGTGGGGAAAGCTTTCTTT CASSELNVGKAFF
few TRBJ1-1 TRBD1 TRBV29-1 TGCAGCGTCACCCGGACAGGGGGGAGCACTGAAGCTTTCTTT CSVTRTGGSTEAFF
. TRBJ1-2 TRBD1 TRBV19 TGTGCCAGTAGTTTTGGGACAGGGGGGAGCTATGGCTACACCTTC CASSFGTGGSYGYTF
few TRBJ1-4 . TRBV19 TGTGCCAGTAGTATAGTCAGTAACAATGAAAAACTGTTTTTT CASSIVSNNEKLFF
. TRBJ1-5 . TRBV7-2 TGTGCCAGCAGCTTACGACAGAGCCAGCCCCAGCATTTT CASSLRQSQPQHF
. TRBJ2-1 . TRBV4-3 TGCGCCAGCAGCCAAGATATTCTAGTCGTAACTCACAATGAGCAGTTCTTC CASSQDILVVTHNEQFF
once TRBJ2-6 . TRBV29-1 TGCAGCGTGGCCCCTGGGGCCAACGTCCTGACTTTC CSVAPGANVLTF
. TRBJ2-7 TRBD2 TRBV28 TGTGCCAGCAGTTTTGGGGAGGGTCTCTACGAGCAGTACTTC CASSFGEGLYEQYF